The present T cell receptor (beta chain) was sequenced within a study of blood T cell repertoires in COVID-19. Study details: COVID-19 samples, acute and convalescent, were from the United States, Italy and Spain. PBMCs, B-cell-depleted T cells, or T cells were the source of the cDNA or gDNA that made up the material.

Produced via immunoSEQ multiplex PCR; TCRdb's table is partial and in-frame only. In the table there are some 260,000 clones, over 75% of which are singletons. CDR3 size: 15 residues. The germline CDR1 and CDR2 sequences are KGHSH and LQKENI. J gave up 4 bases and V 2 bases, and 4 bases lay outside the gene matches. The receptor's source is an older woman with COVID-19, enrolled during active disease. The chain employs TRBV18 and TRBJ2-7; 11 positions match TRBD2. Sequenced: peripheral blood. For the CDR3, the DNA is TGTGCCAGCTCACCAGTTCCTAGCGGGGGGTACGAGCAGTACTTC. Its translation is CASSPVPSGGYEQYF.